This T cell receptor beta chain was recovered during a study of blood T cell repertoires in COVID-19. Looking at the study overall: From T cells, B-cell-depleted T cells, or PBMCs came the material, which was cDNA or gDNA.

Clones were read by immunoSEQ multiplex PCR, and TCRdb kept only the in-frame ones, dropping some. The sample carries hundreds of thousands of clones, 83% recorded once. CDR1 is MNHEY, CDR2 SVGEGT, per germline. CDR3 length: 12 residues. V shed 5 bases and J shed 6 bases, with 11 bases lying between them. The clonotype comes from a woman between 35 and 50 years old with active or convalescent COVID-19. The sequenced sample was peripheral blood. The chain has TRBV6-2 or TRBV6-3 and TRBJ2-7, with TRBD2 as a possible D gene (6 bases). In DNA form, the CDR3 reads TGTGCCAGCAGTCAGACTAGTCGCGAGCAGTACTTC. Translated, it gives CASSQTSREQYF.